Presented here are 28 T cell receptor beta chains from one specimen sequenced in a study of cytomegalovirus exposure and HLA in healthy donors. Data came from immunoSEQ multiplex PCR; TCRdb stores just in-frame clones and leaves some out. Of 250,000 to 400,000 clones listed, 75% to 90% are singletons. Source material: PBMCs. Every receptor here comes from a woman in her twenties or thirties in good health and CMV-seropositive.

The chain joins TRBV6-5 to TRBJ2-3; D might be TRBD1 (6 bases). V lost 2 bases to trimming and J lost 3 bases, with 12 bases between them. Germline loops: CDR1 MNHEY, CDR2 SVGAGI. The CDR3 contains 15 residues. CDR3 sequence (DNA): TGTGCCAGCAGTTACCCAGGGGTCCGGACAGATACGCAGTATTTT. It translates to CASSYPGVRTDTQYF.

The CDR3 DNA sequence: TGCGCCAGCAGCCAAGATAACCCCCCGGGGACCCAGGCAGCTTTCTTT. Its protein is CASSQDNPPGTQAAFF. The rearrangement uses TRBV4-1 and TRBJ1-1; D may be TRBD1 (5 bases). This CDR3 has 16 residues. V was clipped by 0 bases and J by 10 bases, with 21 bases between them. Germline V lookup: CDR1 MGHRA, CDR2 YSYEKL.

V gene TRBV18 combines with J gene TRBJ2-3; D is unresolved. Germline loops: CDR1 KGHSH, CDR2 LQKENI. The CDR3 sequence is 13 residues long. The V and J ends lost 2 bases and 6 bases respectively, with 9 bases between them. CDR3 protein: CASSPAPEDTQYF. The CDR3, as DNA: TGTGCCAGCTCACCAGCCCCGGAGGATACGCAGTATTTT.

V usage is TRBV4-3 and J usage is TRBJ2-2, with 12 bases identical to TRBD2. This CDR3 is built from 16 residues. J was trimmed by 4 bases and V by 2 bases; bases with no gene match: 2. Looked up from germline, CDR1 is LGHNA and CDR2 is YSLEER. CDR3 amino acids: CASSQQTSGSTGELFF. The CDR3 DNA reads TGCGCCAGCAGCCAACAGACTAGCGGGAGCACCGGGGAGCTGTTTTTT.

The chain is built from TRBV27 and TRBJ2-2, with D possibly matching TRBD2 (7 bases). Looked up from germline, CDR1 is MNHEY and CDR2 is SMNVEV (reference sequence). V lost 10 bases and J 2 bases, leaving 14 bases between the germline ends. This CDR3 has 14 residues. CDR3 in DNA: TGTGCCATAGGGAGCGGGACAAACACCGGGGAGCTGTTTTTT. This sequence encodes CAIGSGTNTGELFF.

V is TRBV28 and J is TRBJ2-7; 8 positions match TRBD1. Per germline, CDR1 MDHEN and CDR2 SYDVKM. With V trimmed by 4 bases and J by 1 base, 6 bases remained unmatched. This CDR3 is 15 amino acids long. Written as DNA, the CDR3 is TGTGCCAGCAGTTGGAGGGGACAGGTATCCTACGAGCAGTACTTC. This translates into CASSWRGQVSYEQYF.

CDR3 sequence reads: CASSLDETSGGYNEQFF. The CDR3 bases are TGTGCCAGCAGCTTGGACGAGACTAGCGGGGGTTACAATGAGCAGTTCTTC. The J gene is TRBJ2-1, the V gene TRBV5-6; 12 nucleotides match TRBD2. There are 17 residues in the CDR3. CDR1 SGHDT and CDR2 YYEEEE come from the germline V gene. Trimming cost V 0 bases and J 4 bases; bases outside gene matches: 5.

The rearrangement links TRBV15 to TRBJ1-5; D is undetermined. The CDR3 runs to 16 residues. Germline V gene lookup returns CDR1 LNHNV and CDR2 YYDKDF (reference sequence). The ends were cut back, 3 bases at V and 4 bases at J, with 16 bases in the middle. CDR3 DNA sequence: TGTGCCACCAGCAGTTCTCGCGAGAGGGAAAATCAGCCCCAGCATTTT. Protein sequence: CATSSSRERENQPQHF.

CDR3 in amino acids: CASSFLAGGRDEQFF. CDR3 nucleotide sequence: TGTGCCAGCAGCTTTCTAGCGGGGGGCCGAGATGAGCAGTTCTTC. The chain recombines TRBV11-2 with TRBJ2-1; 11 bases line up with TRBD2. J was trimmed by 8 bases and V by 3 bases; bases with no gene match: 6. The CDR3 spans 15 residues. Germline V gene data show CDR1 as SGHAT and CDR2 as FQNNGV.

The rearrangement links TRBV13 to TRBJ2-7; 12 bases agree with TRBD2. This CDR3 comprises 15 residues. V was pared by 2 bases and J by 3 bases, with 2 bases of the junction left unmatched. CDR1 PRHDT and CDR2 FYEKMQ come from the germline V gene (reference sequence). DNA for the CDR3: TGTGCCAGCAGCTTACCGACTAGCGGGAGCTACGAGCAGTACTTC. Translation gives CASSLPTSGSYEQYF.

This chain links TRBV2 with TRBJ1-2; tentative D call: TRBD1 (6 bases). Deletions cut 8 bases from V and 2 bases from J, with 24 bases between. Germline assignment: CDR1 SNHLY and CDR2 FYNNEI. The CDR3 has 17 amino acids. The CDR3: CASPQVVQGSENYGYTF. The CDR3 DNA reads TGTGCCAGCCCCCAGGTAGTACAGGGATCCGAGAACTATGGCTACACCTTC.

The V and J genes are TRBV4-2 and TRBJ2-2; D is ambiguous. Per the germline V gene, CDR1 is LGHNA and CDR2 is YNFKEQ. The V gene lost 2 bases and the J gene lost 1 base, with 8 bases spanning the gap. The CDR3 has 15 residues. CDR3 in amino acids: CASSQTELNTGELFF. In nucleotides, the CDR3 is TGTGCCAGCAGCCAAACGGAGCTGAACACCGGGGAGCTGTTTTTT.

This chain uses TRBV9 with TRBJ2-6; D is perhaps TRBD1 (6 bases). Trimming cost V 4 bases and J 3 bases, with 11 bases left between them. The CDR3 has 15 amino acids. Germline-derived CDR1 and CDR2 are SGDLS and YYNGEE. The CDR3 here is CASSPRTDGANVLTF. The CDR3 DNA follows: TGTGCCAGCAGCCCCCGGACAGATGGGGCCAACGTCCTGACTTTC. Based on the CDR3 plus reference TRBV9 and TRBJ2-6, the full variable domain is DSGVTQTPKHLITATGQRVTLRCSPRSGDLSVYWYQQSLDQGLQFLIQYYNGEERAKGNILERFSAQQFPDLHSELNLSSLELGDSALYFCASSPRTDGANVLTFGAGSRLTVL.

The gene calls are TRBV29-1 and TRBJ1-1; D gene unclear. This CDR3 has 12 residues. Looked up from germline, CDR1 is SQVTM and CDR2 is ANQGSEA. The CDR3 region has the DNA TGCATGGCCAGCGGGGTGGCCACTGAAGCTTTCTTT. It specifies CMASGVATEAFF.

This clone was counted once. V and J are TRBV10-2 and TRBJ2-3; the match to TRBD2 covers 11 bases. Germline V gene lookup returns CDR1 WSHSY and CDR2 SAAADI. The junction had 6 bases not matched to a gene; V was cut back by 6 bases and J by 4 bases. The CDR3 sequence is 15 residues long. CDR3 sequence: CASRRTSGGSDTQYF. The CDR3 DNA follows: TGCGCCAGCAGGCGTACTAGCGGGGGATCAGATACGCAGTATTTT.

This chain's CDR3 is CASSQYDQGYGYTF. CDR3 coding DNA: TGTGCCAGCAGCCAATATGACCAGGGTTATGGCTACACCTTC. This rearrangement joins TRBV13 to TRBJ1-2, with D tentatively TRBD1 (5 bases). V lost 5 bases to trimming and J lost 5 bases, with 15 bases between them. The CDR3 extends over 14 amino acids. CDR1 is PRHDT, CDR2 FYEKMQ, per germline (reference sequence).

The genes are TRBV7-6 and TRBJ1-4; D remains unclear. The CDR3 is made up of 14 amino acids. V was cut by 5 bases and J by 6 bases, with 13 bases left in between. The V gene's germline CDR1 is SGHVS and CDR2 FNYEAQ. The CDR3 here is CASSPIGLHEKLFF. CDR3 DNA: TGTGCCAGCAGCCCAATCGGACTACATGAAAAACTGTTTTTT.

CDR3 region: CASSLGWGYTF. For the CDR3, the DNA is TGTGCCAGCAGCTTGGGGTGGGGCTACACCTTC. The chain has TRBV5-5 and TRBJ1-2; D uncertain. Germline V gives CDR1 SGHKS, CDR2 YYEKEE (reference sequence). Trimming removed 0 bases from V and 8 bases from J, with 5 bases in between. The CDR3 is 11 residues long.

The gene calls are TRBV29-1 and TRBJ2-3; D unresolved. This CDR3 is built from 11 residues. Germline assignment: CDR1 SQVTM and CDR2 ANQGSEA. V lost 3 bases and J 5 bases, leaving 6 bases between the germline ends. CDR3 DNA: TGCAGCGTTGATGGCCTAGATACGCAGTATTTT. Its protein is CSVDGLDTQYF.

The V call is TRBV28, the J call TRBJ2-2; 9 positions match TRBD1. With V trimmed by 6 bases and J by 5 bases, 10 bases remained unmatched. CDR1 and CDR2 (germline): MDHEN, SYDVKM. The CDR3 runs to 16 residues. CDR3 sequence reads: CASRPREDRGTGELFF. CDR3 coding DNA: TGTGCCAGCAGACCCCGAGAAGACAGGGGGACCGGGGAGCTGTTTTTT.

This clone occurred a few times. The rearrangement links TRBV6-1 to TRBJ1-5; TRBD1 agrees at 7 bases. In germline, CDR1 is MNHNS, CDR2 SASEGT. V shed 0 bases and J 3 bases; nucleotides not matched to a gene: 5. The CDR3 consists of 16 residues. CDR3 amino acids: CASSEAPGQANQPQHF. In DNA form, the CDR3 reads TGTGCCAGCAGTGAAGCGCCCGGACAGGCCAATCAGCCCCAGCATTTT.

This clone was picked up a small number of times. This chain's CDR3 is CASRITGSSYEQYF. The CDR3 region has the DNA TGTGCCAGCAGAATTACAGGGAGCTCCTACGAGCAGTACTTC. The rearrangement uses TRBV28 and TRBJ2-7; a possible D gene is TRBD1 (6 bases). V lost 6 bases to trimming and J lost 0 bases, with 12 bases between them. The germline V gene has CDR1 MDHEN and CDR2 SYDVKM. CDR3 length: 14 amino acids.

The chain links TRBV29-1 to TRBJ2-1; TRBD2 matches at 11 bases. Germline V gene lookup returns CDR1 SQVTM and CDR2 ANQGSEA. The CDR3 spans 15 residues. V lost 4 bases and J lost 7; bases outside the gene matches: 9. CDR3 region: CSVVIAGGPRNEQFF. The CDR3 region has the DNA TGCAGCGTTGTGATAGCGGGGGGGCCCCGGAATGAGCAGTTCTTC.

This chain connects TRBV4-3 to TRBJ2-5; D might be TRBD2 (6 bases). Between the trimmed V and J ends, which lost 5 bases and 0 bases, there was a span of 13 bases. The CDR3 covers 15 residues. CDR1 and CDR2 from the germline V gene are LGHNA and YSLEER. CDR3 bases: TGCGCCAGCAGCTACCACCGGGACTACCAAGAGACCCAGTACTTC. It translates to CASSYHRDYQETQYF.

This chain uses TRBV4-3 with TRBJ2-3, with D perhaps given as TRBD1 or TRBD2 (5 bases each). V was pared by 0 bases and J by 10 bases, with 11 bases between. Germline V gene data show CDR1 as LGHNA and CDR2 as YSLEER. The CDR3 totals 13 residues. The DNA of the CDR3 is TGCGCCAGCAGCCAAGAGTTTAGGGGAGCGCAGTATTTT. Its translation: CASSQEFRGAQYF.

This clone has only one observation. This chain connects TRBV27 to TRBJ2-2, with unresolved D. CDR1 and CDR2 from the germline V gene are MNHEY and SMNVEV (reference sequence). The ends were cut back, 6 bases at V and 0 bases at J, with 11 bases in the middle. The CDR3 totals 15 residues. CDR3 amino acids: CASSLGFANTGELFF. The CDR3 DNA follows: TGTGCCAGCAGCCTAGGGTTCGCGAACACCGGGGAGCTGTTTTTT.

The V and J genes are TRBV28 and TRBJ1-1; 7 nucleotides line up with TRBD1. With V trimmed by 5 bases and J by 1 base, 7 bases remained unmatched. Germline V gene sequence: CDR1 MDHEN, CDR2 SYDVKM. This CDR3 has 15 amino acids. The CDR3, as DNA: TGTGCCAGCAGTACACCGGGACAGTCGAACACTGAAGCTTTCTTT. Translating gives CASSTPGQSNTEAFF.

The rearrangement joins TRBV4-2 to TRBJ1-4; 8 nucleotides line up with TRBD1. The ends lost 6 bases at V and 8 bases at J; junction bases unmatched: 8. The CDR3 runs to 14 residues. CDR1 LGHNA and CDR2 YNFKEQ come from the germline V gene. CDR3 protein: CASRRRGLEEKLFF. The CDR3 DNA is TGTGCCAGCAGGCGCAGGGGGCTGGAGGAAAAACTGTTTTTT.